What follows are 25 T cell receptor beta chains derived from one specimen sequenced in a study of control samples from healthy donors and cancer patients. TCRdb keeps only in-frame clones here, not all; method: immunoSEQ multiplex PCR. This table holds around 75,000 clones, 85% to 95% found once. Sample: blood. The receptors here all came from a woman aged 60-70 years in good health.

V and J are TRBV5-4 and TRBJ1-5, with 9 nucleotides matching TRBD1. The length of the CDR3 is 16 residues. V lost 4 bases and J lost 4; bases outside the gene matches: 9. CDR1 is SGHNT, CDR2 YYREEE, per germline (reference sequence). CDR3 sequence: CASSPGGQGGNQPQHF. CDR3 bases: TGTGCCAGCAGCCCCGGGGGACAGGGCGGTAATCAGCCCCAGCATTTT.

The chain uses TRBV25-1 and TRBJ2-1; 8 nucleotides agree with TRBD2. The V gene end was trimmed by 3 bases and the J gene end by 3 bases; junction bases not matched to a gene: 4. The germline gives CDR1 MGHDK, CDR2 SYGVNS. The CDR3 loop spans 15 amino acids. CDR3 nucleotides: TGTGCCAGCAGTGAGAGCGGGAGCCTCTACAATGAGCAGTTCTTC. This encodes CASSESGSLYNEQFF.

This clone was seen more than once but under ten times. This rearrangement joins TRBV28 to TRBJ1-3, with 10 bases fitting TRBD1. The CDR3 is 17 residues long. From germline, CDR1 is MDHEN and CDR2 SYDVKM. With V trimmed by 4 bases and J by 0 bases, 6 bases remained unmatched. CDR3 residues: CASSYETGGNSGNTIYF. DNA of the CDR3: TGTGCCAGCAGTTATGAGACAGGGGGCAACTCTGGAAACACCATATATTTT.

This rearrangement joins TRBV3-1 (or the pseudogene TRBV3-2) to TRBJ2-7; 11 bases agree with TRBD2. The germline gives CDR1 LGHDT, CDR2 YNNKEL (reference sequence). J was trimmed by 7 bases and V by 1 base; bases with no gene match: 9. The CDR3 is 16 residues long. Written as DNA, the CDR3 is TGTGCCAGCAGCCAAGCGACCCTAGCGGGAGGAAAAGAGCAGTACTTC. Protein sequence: CASSQATLAGGKEQYF.

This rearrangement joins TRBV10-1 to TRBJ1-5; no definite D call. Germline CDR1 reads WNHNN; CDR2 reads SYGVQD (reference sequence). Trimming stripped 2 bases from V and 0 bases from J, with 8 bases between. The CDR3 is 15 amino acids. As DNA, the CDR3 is TGCGCCAGCAGTGAGGGAAATTATAGCAATCAGCCCCAGCATTTT. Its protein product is CASSEGNYSNQPQHF.

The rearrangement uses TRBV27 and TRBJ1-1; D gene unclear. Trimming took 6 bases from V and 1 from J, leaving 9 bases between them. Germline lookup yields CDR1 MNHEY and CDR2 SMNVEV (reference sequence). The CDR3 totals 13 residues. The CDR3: CASSPIRNTEAFF. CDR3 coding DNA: TGTGCCAGCAGCCCTATCAGGAACACTGAAGCTTTCTTT.

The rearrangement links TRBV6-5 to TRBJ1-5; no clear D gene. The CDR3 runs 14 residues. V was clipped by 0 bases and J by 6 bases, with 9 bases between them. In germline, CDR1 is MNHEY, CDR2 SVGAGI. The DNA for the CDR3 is TGTGCCAGCAGTTACTCTGAGAAGTTTCAGCCCCAGCATTTT. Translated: CASSYSEKFQPQHF.

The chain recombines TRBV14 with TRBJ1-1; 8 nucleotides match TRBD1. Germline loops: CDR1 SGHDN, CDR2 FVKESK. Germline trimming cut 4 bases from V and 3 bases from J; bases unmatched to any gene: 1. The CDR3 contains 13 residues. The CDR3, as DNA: TGTGCCAGCAGCCCGACAGGGGACACTGAAGCTTTCTTT. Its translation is CASSPTGDTEAFF.

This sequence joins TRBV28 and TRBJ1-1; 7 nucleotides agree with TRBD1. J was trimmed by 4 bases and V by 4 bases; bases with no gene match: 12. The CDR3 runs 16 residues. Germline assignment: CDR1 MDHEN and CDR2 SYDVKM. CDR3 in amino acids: CASSSTGKGWGTEAFF. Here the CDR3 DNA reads TGTGCCAGCAGTTCGACAGGGAAAGGGTGGGGCACTGAAGCTTTCTTT. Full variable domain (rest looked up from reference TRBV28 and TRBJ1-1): DVKVTQSSRYLVKRTGEKVFLECVQDMDHENMFWYRQDPGLGLRLIYFSYDVKMKEKGDIPEGYSVSREKKERFSLILESASTNQTSMYLCASSSTGKGWGTEAFFGQGTRLTVV.

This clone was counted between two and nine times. Here the CDR3 reads CASSRRDRGDTEAFF. DNA for the CDR3: TGTGCCAGCAGCCGTAGGGACAGGGGGGACACTGAAGCTTTCTTT. The chain is built from TRBV7-9 and TRBJ1-1; 11 bases are shared with TRBD1. CDR1 and CDR2 from the germline V gene are SEHNR and FQNEAQ (reference sequence). V lost 5 bases to trimming and J lost 3 bases; unmatched junction nucleotides: 5. This CDR3 is built from 15 residues.

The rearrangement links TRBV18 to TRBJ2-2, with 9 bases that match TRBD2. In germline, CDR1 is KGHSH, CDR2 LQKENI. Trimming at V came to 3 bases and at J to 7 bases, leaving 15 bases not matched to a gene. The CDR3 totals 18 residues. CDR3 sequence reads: CASSPRASVAGEIGELFF. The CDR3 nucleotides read TGTGCCAGCTCACCCAGGGCCTCGGTAGCGGGAGAAATCGGGGAGCTGTTTTTT.

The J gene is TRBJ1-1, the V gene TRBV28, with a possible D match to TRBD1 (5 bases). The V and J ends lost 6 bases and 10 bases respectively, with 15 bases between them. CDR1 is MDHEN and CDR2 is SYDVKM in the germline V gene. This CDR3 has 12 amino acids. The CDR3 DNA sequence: TGTGCCAGCAGCCCTGGGTCGAGGGGAGCTTTCTTT. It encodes CASSPGSRGAFF.

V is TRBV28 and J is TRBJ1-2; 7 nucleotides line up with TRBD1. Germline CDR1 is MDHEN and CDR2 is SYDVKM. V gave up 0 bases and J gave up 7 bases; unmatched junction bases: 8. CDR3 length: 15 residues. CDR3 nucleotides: TGTGCCAGCAGTTTATGGATAGGGGGCGCGGGTGGCTACACCTTC. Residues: CASSLWIGGAGGYTF.

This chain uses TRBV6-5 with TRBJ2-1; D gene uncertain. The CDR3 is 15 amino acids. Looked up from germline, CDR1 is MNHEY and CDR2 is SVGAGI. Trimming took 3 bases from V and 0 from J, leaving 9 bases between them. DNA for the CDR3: TGTGCCAGCAGTTATGGGCCCCCCTCCTACAATGAGCAGTTCTTC. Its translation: CASSYGPPSYNEQFF.

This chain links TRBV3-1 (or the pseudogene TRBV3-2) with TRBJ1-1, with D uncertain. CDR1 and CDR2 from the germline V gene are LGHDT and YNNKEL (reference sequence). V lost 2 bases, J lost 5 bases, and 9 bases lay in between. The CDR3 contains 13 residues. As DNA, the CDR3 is TGTGCCAGCAGCCAACAATTGAGGACTGAAGCTTTCTTT. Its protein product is CASSQQLRTEAFF.

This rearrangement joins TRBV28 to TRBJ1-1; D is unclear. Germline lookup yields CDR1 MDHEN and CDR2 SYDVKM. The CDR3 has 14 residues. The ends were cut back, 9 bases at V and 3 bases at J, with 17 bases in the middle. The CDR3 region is CASGVVFTDTEAFF. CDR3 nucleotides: TGTGCCAGTGGGGTCGTTTTTACGGACACTGAAGCTTTCTTT.

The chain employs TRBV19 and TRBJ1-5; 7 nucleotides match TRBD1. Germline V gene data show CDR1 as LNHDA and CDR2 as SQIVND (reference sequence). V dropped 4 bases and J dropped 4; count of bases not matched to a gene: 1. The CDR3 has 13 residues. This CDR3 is CASSTQGNQPQHF. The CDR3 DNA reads TGTGCCAGTAGTACACAGGGGAATCAGCCCCAGCATTTT.

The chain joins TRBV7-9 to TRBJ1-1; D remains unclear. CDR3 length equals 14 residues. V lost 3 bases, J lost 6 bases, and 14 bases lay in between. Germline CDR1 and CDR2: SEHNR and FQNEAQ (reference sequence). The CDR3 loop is CASSLEDGVAEAFF. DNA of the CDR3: TGTGCCAGCAGCTTGGAGGACGGGGTAGCTGAAGCTTTCTTT.

The DNA for the CDR3 is TGTGCCAGCAGTTTAGGGACTAGCGGGAGGCACGAGCAGTACTTC. This encodes CASSLGTSGRHEQYF. This chain links TRBV27 with TRBJ2-7; 15 bases agree with TRBD2. V lost 2 bases, J lost 5 bases, and 1 base stayed unmatched. The CDR3 runs to 15 residues. Germline V lookup: CDR1 MNHEY, CDR2 SMNVEV (reference sequence).

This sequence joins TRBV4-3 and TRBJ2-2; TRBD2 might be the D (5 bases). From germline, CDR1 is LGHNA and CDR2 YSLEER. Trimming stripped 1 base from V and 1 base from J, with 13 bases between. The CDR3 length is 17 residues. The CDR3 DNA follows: TGCGCCAGCAGCCAAGGCCCAGTCGGGGTGAACACCGGGGAGCTGTTTTTT. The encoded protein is CASSQGPVGVNTGELFF.

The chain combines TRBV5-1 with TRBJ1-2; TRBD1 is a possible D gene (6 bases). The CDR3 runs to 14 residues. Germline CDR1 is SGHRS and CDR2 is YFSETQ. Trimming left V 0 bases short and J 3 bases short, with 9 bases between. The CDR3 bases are TGCGCCAGCAGCTTGGTGGACAGACACTATGGCTACACCTTC. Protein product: CASSLVDRHYGYTF.

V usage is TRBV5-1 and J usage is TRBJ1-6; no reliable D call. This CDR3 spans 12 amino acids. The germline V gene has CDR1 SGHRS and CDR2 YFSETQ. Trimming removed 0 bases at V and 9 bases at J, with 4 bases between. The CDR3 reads CASSLDRSPLHF. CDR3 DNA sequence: TGCGCCAGCAGCTTGGACCGTTCACCCCTCCACTTT.

The CDR3 DNA is TGTGCCAGCAGACCCCCGTATGCGGGGAGGGATGAAAAACTGTTTTTT. This codes for CASRPPYAGRDEKLFF. This rearrangement joins TRBV28 to TRBJ1-4; no reliable D call. Between the trimmed V and J ends, which lost 6 bases and 6 bases, there was a span of 20 bases. The CDR3 spans 16 residues. CDR1 and CDR2 from the germline V gene are MDHEN and SYDVKM.

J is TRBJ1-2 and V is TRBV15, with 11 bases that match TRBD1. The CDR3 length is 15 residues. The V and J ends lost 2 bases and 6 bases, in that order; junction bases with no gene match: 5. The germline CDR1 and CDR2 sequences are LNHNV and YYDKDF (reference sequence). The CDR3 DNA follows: TGTGCCACCAGCAGATTCACGGGACAGGGGGATGGCTACACCTTC. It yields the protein CATSRFTGQGDGYTF.

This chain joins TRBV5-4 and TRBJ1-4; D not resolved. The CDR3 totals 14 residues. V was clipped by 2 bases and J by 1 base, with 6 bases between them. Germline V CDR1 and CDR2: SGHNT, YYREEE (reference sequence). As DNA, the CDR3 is TGTGCCAGCAGCTTTGGGCAAACTAATGAAAAACTGTTTTTT. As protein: CASSFGQTNEKLFF.